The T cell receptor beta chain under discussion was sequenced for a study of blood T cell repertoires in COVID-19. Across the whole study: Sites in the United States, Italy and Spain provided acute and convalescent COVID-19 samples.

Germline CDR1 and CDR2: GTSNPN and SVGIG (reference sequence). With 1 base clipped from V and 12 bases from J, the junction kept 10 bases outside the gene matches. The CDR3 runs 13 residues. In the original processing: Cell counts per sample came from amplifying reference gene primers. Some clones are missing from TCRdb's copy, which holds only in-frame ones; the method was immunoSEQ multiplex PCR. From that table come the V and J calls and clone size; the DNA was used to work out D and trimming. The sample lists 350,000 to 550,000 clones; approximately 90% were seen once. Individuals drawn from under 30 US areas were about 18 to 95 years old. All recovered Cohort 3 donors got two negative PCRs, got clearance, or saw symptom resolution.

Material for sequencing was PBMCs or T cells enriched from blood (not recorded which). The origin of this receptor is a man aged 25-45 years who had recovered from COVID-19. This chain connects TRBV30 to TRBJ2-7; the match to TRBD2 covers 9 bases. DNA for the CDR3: TGTGCCTGGAGTGGAGCTGATGGACTAGCGCCGTACTTC. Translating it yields CAWSGADGLAPYF.